This TCR beta chain was found in a study of cytomegalovirus exposure and HLA in healthy donors. It was with 60 Vbeta and 13 Jbeta primers that the PCR ran. Profiling relied on immunoSEQ multiplex PCR, and the TCRdb table lists in-frame clones only, not all of them. Recorded here are some 60,000 clones; the top ten clones represent roughly 4%. General study findings and limits: The authors later linked a missense DCLRE1C variant to TCR beta V- and J-gene trimming. The classifier reportedly diagnosed cytomegalovirus status with high sensitivity and specificity.

Points on this clone: The target antigen is unknown.

CDR1 and CDR2 (germline): SGHDN, FVKESK. J was trimmed by 2 bases and V by 6 bases; bases with no gene match: 9. This CDR3 comprises 15 residues. The chain joins TRBV14 to TRBJ2-7; 8 positions match TRBD1. The sequenced sample was PBMCs. This TCR was sampled from a male donor in good health and CMV-seronegative. CDR3 coding DNA: TGTGCCAGCAGTACAGGGGGTCGTAGGGCCTACGAGCAGTACTTC. It translates to CASSTGGRRAYEQYF.